Sequencing of this TCR beta chain was carried out in a study of beta chain features in type 1 diabetes. Study-wide context: On cell yields, gender and age, patients and healthy donors were similar. Study-wide points: There was a moderate but significant shortening of TCRB CDR3s in all four CD4+ subsets of Type 1 diabetes patients. The study found fewer insertions and more deletions at VDJ junctions in type 1 diabetes patients.

As regards this clone: What it binds is not known.

Reverse transcribing all isolated RNA meant expressed TCRB transcripts were sequenced. Libraries were prepared by immunoSEQ multiplex PCR; TCRdb keeps only in-frame clonotypes and omits some of them. The table includes more than 250,000 clones, about a fifth detected once. CDR1 and CDR2 (germline): MDHEN, SYDVKM. The CDR3 loop spans 13 amino acids. The trim removed 5 bases at V and 5 bases at J, leaving 3 bases unmatched. This chain joins TRBV28 and TRBJ2-1, with 7 positions matching TRBD2. The clonotype originates from a woman aged 40 to 49 with type 1 diabetes. The sequencing sample was made of naive CD4+ T cells from blood. The DNA for the CDR3 is TGTGCCAGCAGTAGCGGGGATGACAATGAGCAGTTCTTC. It codes for CASSSGDDNEQFF.